The sequence of this TCR beta chain was determined in a study of blood T cells in healthy people across ages. Study-level results: Diversity of TCR beta correlated strongly with naive T cell percentage.

In this sample, this clonotype turned up many times. The antigen is not known. V was trimmed by 4 bases and J by 4 bases, leaving 16 bases between them. The CDR3 is 15 residues long. Germline assignment: CDR1 SGHTA and CDR2 FQGNSA. Next came a second PCR, run for about 6 to 11 cycles, which used a sample-barcoded 5' primer along with a J-beta primer mix. TCRdb reanalysed the 5' RACE reads using MiXCR and keeps one entry per CDR3 protein. Of about 730,000 distinct CDR3 sequences listed, roughly 44% are singletons. This chain links TRBV7-2 with TRBJ2-5, with D perhaps TRBD2 (5 bases). This receptor was obtained from an older woman in good health. The specimen was blood. CDR3 DNA: TGTGCCAGCAGCTGGGTTGACGGGAACGGAGAGACCCAGTACTTC. It specifies CASSWVDGNGETQYF.